The present T cell receptor (beta chain) was sequenced within a study of a mutant IDH1 vaccine in newly diagnosed glioma. Study as a whole: The patients were given eight vaccinations, one each in weeks 1, 3, 5, 7, 11, 15, 19 and 23. Patients got radiotherapy, temozolomide, or both beforehand, and most got both. Overall study findings and caveats: Overall, 80% to 95% of patients had vaccine-induced immune responses.

Time point in this sample: week 11, during vaccination. In every dose of vaccine, 300 ug of mutant IDH1 20-mer peptide was given alongside topical imiquimod. Germline V gene lookup returns CDR1 MRHNA and CDR2 SNTAGT. The length of the CDR3 is 14 residues. The ends were cut back, 2 bases at V and 1 base at J, with 5 bases in the middle. Profiled with immunoSEQ multiplex PCR; TCRdb holds only in-frame clones, not every one. Among 95,000 to 120,000 clones, 90% were seen once, and the ten largest hold around 0.61%. Turning to this clone: Its antigen is not known.

The material was PBMCs, obtained from a glioma patient whose treatment included an IDH1 peptide vaccine. The receptor comes from a woman aged 45-65 years with glioma. The rearrangement links TRBV6-4 to TRBJ2-2; D might be TRBD1 (5 bases). The CDR3 sequence is CASSDGQNTGELFF. CDR3 DNA: TGTGCCAGCAGTGACGGACAGAACACCGGGGAGCTGTTTTTT.